This T cell receptor (beta chain) was observed in a study of graft-versus-host responses after intestinal transplantation. Study-wide background: Tacrolimus and steroids were given for two to three years to all recipients after anti-thymocyte globulin induction.

Worth noting for this clone: Its matching antigen is unknown.

V shed 6 bases and J 1 base; nucleotides not matched to a gene: 6. The CDR3 loop spans 14 amino acids. Germline values: CDR1 MDHEN, CDR2 SYDVKM. This table comes from immunoSEQ multiplex PCR, and its TCRdb copy is limited to in-frame clones, with some not included. The data contain tens of thousands of clones, 94% of them singletons. The chain is built from TRBV28 and TRBJ2-7, with 7 bases aligning to TRBD1. This sample comprised unstimulated CD4+ T cells sorted from spleen or lymph node cells, obtained before transplant. The receptor was isolated from a human donor who was the organ donor for an intestinal transplant. The DNA for the CDR3 is TGTGCCAGCAGGTTGACAGGGAGTTCCTACGAGCAGTACTTC. Translated, it gives CASRLTGSSYEQYF. The whole variable domain, filled in from reference TRBV28 and TRBJ2-7, reads DVKVTQSSRYLVKRTGEKVFLECVQDMDHENMFWYRQDPGLGLRLIYFSYDVKMKEKGDIPEGYSVSREKKERFSLILESASTNQTSMYLCASRLTGSSYEQYFGPGTRLTVT.